The 23 T cell receptor beta chains below come from one sample, sequenced in a study of T cells in Graves' hyperthyroidism and ophthalmopathy. Researchers amplified the TCR beta CDR3 regions from RNA transcripts. HTBI primers drove first-round RT-PCR of the TCR CDR3. Each CDR3 protein gets one entry after TCRdb re-called the multiplex PCR reads with MiXCR. The sample shows 500,000 to 600,000 distinct CDR3 sequences, 15% to 20% of them seen only once. Sequencing was done on a sample of blood. The receptors derive from a man aged 35 to 55 with Graves' ophthalmopathy.

This clonotype was recorded at least ten times. V is TRBV7-3 and J is TRBJ2-5; tentatively, D is TRBD2 (6 bases). Germline lookup yields CDR1 SGHTA and CDR2 FQGTGA. The CDR3 consists of 15 residues. Trimming removed 1 base at V and 4 bases at J, with 13 bases between. CDR3 coding DNA: TGTGCCAGCAGCTTAAGTTACGGGGGAGGAGAGACCCAGTACTTC. Amino acid sequence: CASSLSYGGGETQYF. Variable domain in full (rest from reference TRBV7-3 and TRBJ2-5): GAGVSQTPSNKVTEKGKYVELRCDPISGHTALYWYRQSLGQGPEFLIYFQGTGAADDSGLPNDRFFAVRPEGSVSTLKIQRTERGDSAVYLCASSLSYGGGETQYFGPGTRLLVL.

This clonotype was observed a single time. The gene calls are TRBV19 and TRBJ2-3; D may be TRBD1 or TRBD2 (6 bases each). Looked up from germline, CDR1 is LNHDA and CDR2 is SQIVND (reference sequence). V was clipped by 0 bases and J by 3 bases, with 10 bases between them. The CDR3 sequence is 15 residues long. CDR3 in DNA: TGTGCCAGTAGTATAGAAGGGGGGCCGACAGATACGCAGTATTTT. Amino acids: CASSIEGGPTDTQYF.

On this clonotype: The CDR3 does not close with the conserved phenylalanine or tryptophan, likely indicating a read error. J is TRBJ1-1 and V is TRBV5-1, with TRBD1 matching over 8 bases. CDR1 and CDR2 from the germline V gene are SGHRS and YFSETQ. CDR3 length: 17 residues. With V trimmed by 0 bases and J by 3 bases, 10 bases remained unmatched. As DNA, the CDR3 is TGCGCCAGCAGCTTGGGGGGGACAGGCGTCTCGGACACTGAAGCTTTCCTT. Its protein product is CASSLGGTGVSDTEAFL.

V and J are TRBV29-1 and TRBJ2-3; tentatively, D is TRBD1 (6 bases). Germline V gene sequence: CDR1 SQVTM, CDR2 ANQGSEA. The V end lost 6 bases, the J end lost 9 bases, and 25 bases lay between the germline ends. The CDR3 totals 15 residues. The CDR3 DNA follows: TGCAGCGTCATTAGAAGGGGCAGGTCTACAGGGACGCAGTATTTT. Translated, it gives CSVIRRGRSTGTQYF.

This clonotype has more than one count but fewer than ten. V and J are TRBV4-1 and TRBJ2-7, with TRBD1 matching over 11 bases. The CDR3 is 16 residues long. After removal of 0 bases from V and 3 bases from J, the junction contained 4 bases not matched to a gene. Per germline, CDR1 MGHRA and CDR2 YSYEKL. The CDR3 nucleotides read TGCGCCAGCAGCCAAGATAGTGGGACAGGGGGCTACGAGCAGTACTTC. This translates into CASSQDSGTGGYEQYF.

J is TRBJ2-7 and V is TRBV4-1; a weak D match, TRBD2 (5 bases). Trimming stripped 2 bases from V and 5 bases from J, with 10 bases between. The CDR3 is 13 amino acids. Looked up from germline, CDR1 is MGHRA and CDR2 is YSYEKL. As DNA, the CDR3 is TGCGCCAGCAGCCAATTCGTCGGGAACGAGCAGTACTTC. Translating gives CASSQFVGNEQYF.

The CDR3 sequence: CASSTSGGGTQYF. The CDR3 region has the DNA TGTGCCAGCAGCACTAGCGGGGGGGGGACCCAGTACTTC. The chain recombines TRBV6-2 or TRBV6-3 with TRBJ2-5; TRBD2 aligns across 13 bases. CDR3 size: 13 residues. In germline, CDR1 is MNHEY, CDR2 SVGEGT. V lost 6 bases and J lost 7; bases outside the gene matches: 2.

This clonotype appeared many times. V and J are TRBV12-3 or TRBV12-4 and TRBJ2-7; no clear D gene. The germline V and J ends were trimmed by 6 bases and 4 bases, with 10 bases remaining between them. The CDR3 sequence is 12 residues long. The CDR3 sequence is CASSLSRYEQYF. DNA for the CDR3: TGTGCCAGCAGCTTATCGAGGTACGAGCAGTACTTC.

This clonotype was detected only a few times. The rearrangement joins TRBV19 to TRBJ2-3; D remains unclear. Germline CDR1 and CDR2: LNHDA and SQIVND (reference sequence). There are 14 residues in the CDR3. The ends were cut back, 6 bases at V and 0 bases at J, with 10 bases in the middle. This CDR3 is CASRSKLSTDTQYF. The CDR3 nucleotides are TGTGCCAGTAGGTCGAAGTTAAGCACAGATACGCAGTATTTT.

This clonotype was found a few times. V gene TRBV4-1 combines with J gene TRBJ2-7; 7 bases are a match to TRBD1. The CDR3 runs to 14 residues. With 1 base clipped from V and 3 bases from J, the junction kept 3 bases outside the gene matches. Per germline, CDR1 MGHRA and CDR2 YSYEKL. The chain's CDR3 is CASSQVGQFYEQYF. Here the CDR3 DNA reads TGCGCCAGCAGCCAAGTGGGACAGTTCTACGAGCAGTACTTC.

This clonotype has only a few counts. The junction departs from the called germline gene at one end, perhaps through a read error. The chain combines TRBV2 with TRBJ2-3, with TRBD2 identical over 10 bases. Per the germline V gene, CDR1 is SNHLY and CDR2 is FYNNEI. The CDR3 length is 14 residues. The CDR3 here is CASSQAGGPDTQYF. The CDR3 region has the DNA TGTGCCAGCAGTCAAGCGGGGGGGCCGGATACGCAGTATTTT.

This clonotype has ten or more counts. The J gene is TRBJ1-2, the V gene TRBV6-1; 8 bases match TRBD1. J was trimmed by 2 bases and V by 6 bases; bases with no gene match: 5. Germline V lookup: CDR1 MNHNS, CDR2 SASEGT. The CDR3 loop spans 14 amino acids. The CDR3 loop reads CASRRTGINYGYTF. The CDR3 coding sequence is TGTGCCAGCAGAAGGACAGGGATCAACTATGGCTACACCTTC.

V usage is TRBV5-6 and J usage is TRBJ1-2; D is undetermined. Trimming removed 1 base from V and 8 bases from J, with 18 bases in between. The germline CDR1 and CDR2 sequences are SGHDT and YYEEEE. The CDR3 sequence is 15 residues long. The CDR3 region is CASSLFGPKMEGYTF. The CDR3 region has the DNA TGTGCCAGCAGCTTGTTTGGCCCTAAGATGGAGGGCTACACCTTC.

This clonotype has a handful of counts. J is TRBJ1-2 and V is TRBV7-8, with TRBD1 as a possible D gene (6 bases). Germline CDR1 reads SGHVS; CDR2 reads FQNEAQ. The ends were cut back, 0 bases at V and 4 bases at J, with 15 bases in the middle. The CDR3 spans 16 residues. The CDR3 region has the DNA TGTGCCAGCAGCTTAGCCCCCAGGGGTCCGGGCTATGGCTACACCTTC. Protein sequence: CASSLAPRGPGYGYTF.

Comment on this clonotype: One end of the junction varies from germline; a read error may be responsible. V is TRBV18 and J is TRBJ1-6; 7 nucleotides agree with TRBD1. In germline, CDR1 is KGHSH, CDR2 LQKENI. This CDR3 has 13 residues. CDR3 nucleotide sequence: TGTGCCAGCTCACCTGACAGGGATTCACCCTTCCACTTT. This sequence encodes CASSPDRDSPFHF.

This clonotype has a count of ten or more. This sequence joins TRBV6-5 and TRBJ2-7, with D possibly TRBD1 on 6 matching bases. Looked up from germline, CDR1 is MNHEY and CDR2 is SVGAGI. This CDR3 contains 16 residues. Trimming cost V 4 bases and J 2 bases, with 18 bases left between them. CDR3 sequence reads: CASSFPTSQGTYEQYF. The CDR3 DNA reads as TGTGCCAGCAGTTTCCCAACCTCACAGGGCACCTACGAGCAGTACTTC.

This clonotype was counted ten times or more. The V call is TRBV6-6, the J call TRBJ2-7; TRBD1 aligns across 7 bases. This CDR3 comprises 15 residues. Trimming cost V 2 bases and J 3 bases; bases outside gene matches: 7. Germline CDR1 is MNHNY and CDR2 is SVGAGI (reference sequence). The CDR3 DNA is TGTGCCAGCAGTTACCGCGACAGGGCCCACTACGAGCAGTACTTC. This codes for CASSYRDRAHYEQYF.

This clonotype was recorded many times. The chain links TRBV5-1 to TRBJ2-7, with 12 positions matching TRBD2. There are 15 residues in the CDR3. The V gene end was trimmed by 2 bases and the J gene end by 1 base; junction bases not matched to a gene: 1. CDR1 and CDR2 (germline): SGHRS, YFSETQ. The CDR3 DNA follows: TGCGCCAGCAGCTTACTAGCGGGAGGTTCCTACGAGCAGTACTTC. This encodes CASSLLAGGSYEQYF.

CDR3 nucleotides: TGTGCCAGCAGTTTAGGGGGGTTCTACAATGAGCAGTTCTTC. Encoded protein: CASSLGGFYNEQFF. The chain employs TRBV27 and TRBJ2-1, with D tentatively TRBD2 (6 bases). The germline V gene has CDR1 MNHEY and CDR2 SMNVEV (reference sequence). This CDR3 region has 14 residues. Between the trimmed V and J ends, which lost 2 bases and 3 bases, there was a span of 8 bases.

Comment on this clonotype: A much larger clone sits a single nucleotide away, making a read error possible. V usage is TRBV7-8 and J usage is TRBJ1-4; no definite D call. The CDR3 loop spans 15 amino acids. Trimming removed 6 bases from V and 2 bases from J, with 13 bases in between. Germline CDR1 and CDR2: SGHVS and FQNEAQ. DNA of the CDR3: TGTGCCAGCAGGCCAGTTGTAGGGACTAATGAAAAACTGTTTTTT. It translates to CASRPVVGTNEKLFF.

V gene TRBV20-1 combines with J gene TRBJ2-1; 9 positions match TRBD2. The germline gives CDR1 DFQATT, CDR2 SNEGSKA (reference sequence). This CDR3 region has 13 residues. V lost 8 bases to trimming and J lost 9 bases; unmatched junction nucleotides: 11. CDR3 sequence reads: CSQLGGRASEQFF. The CDR3 region has the DNA TGCAGTCAACTCGGCGGGAGGGCCAGTGAGCAGTTCTTC.

Only a few counts were recorded for this clonotype. The chain uses TRBV27 and TRBJ2-7; 12 bases fit TRBD2. Germline V gene lookup returns CDR1 MNHEY and CDR2 SMNVEV (reference sequence). J gave up 5 bases and V 2 bases, and 4 bases lay outside the gene matches. There are 15 residues in the CDR3. CDR3 protein: CASSLTSGRRHEQYF. The CDR3 DNA reads TGTGCCAGCAGTTTAACTAGCGGGAGGAGGCACGAGCAGTACTTC.

This clonotype appeared many times. J is TRBJ2-5 and V is TRBV30; D assignment may be TRBD1 or TRBD2 (5 bases each). This CDR3 has 14 residues. The germline V gene encodes CDR1 GTSNPN and CDR2 SVGIG (reference sequence). Trimming pared 2 bases from V and 4 bases from J, leaving 14 bases between. The DNA for the CDR3 is TGTGCCTGGAGTCCCCCTCAGGGAGCAGAGACCCAGTACTTC. Amino acid sequence: CAWSPPQGAETQYF.